This passage covers 27 T cell receptor beta chains from one sample sequenced in a study of T cells in Graves' hyperthyroidism and ophthalmopathy (dated by TCRdb to the late 2010s). Library generation was performed with multiplex PCR. The sample was run on an Illumina HiSeq 2000. Amplification of TCR beta CDR3 regions was carried out from RNA transcripts. A first-round RT-PCR of the TCR CDR3 used the HTBI primer set with the Qiagen OneStep RT-PCR kit. The public reads were reanalyzed by TCRdb: fastp trimming at Q25, MiXCR alignment, in-frame beta chains only. For every CDR3 protein sequence, its rows merge into one entry that carries the most common genes and DNA. This sample holds fewer than 900,000 distinct CDR3 sequences; approximately 16% were observed only once. Around 8% of the sample belongs to the ten largest clones. The sample was blood. Every receptor here comes from a man in his late teens or twenties with Graves' hyperthyroidism.

In this sample, this clonotype turned up many times. The rearrangement links TRBV12-3 or TRBV12-4 to TRBJ1-1; a weak D match, TRBD1 (6 bases). CDR3 length: 15 residues. Between the trimmed V and J ends, which lost 5 bases and 1 base, there was a span of 14 bases. The CDR3 coding sequence is TGTGCCAGCAGTAAGCACGGACAGCAGAACACTGAAGCTTTCTTT. Translation gives CASSKHGQQNTEAFF.

The chain joins TRBV19 to TRBJ1-4; 7 nucleotides agree with TRBD1. Germline loops: CDR1 LNHDA, CDR2 SQIVND (reference sequence). V was pared by 6 bases and J by 8 bases, with 9 bases of the junction left unmatched. The CDR3 spans 14 residues. In nucleotides, the CDR3 is TGTGCCAGTAGCGGTGGACAGGTTTCGGAAAAACTGTTTTTT. It yields the protein CASSGGQVSEKLFF.

The J gene is TRBJ1-2, the V gene TRBV5-1; TRBD1 matches 7 bases. V dropped 4 bases and J dropped 4; count of bases not matched to a gene: 10. The CDR3 contains 15 residues. Looked up from germline, CDR1 is SGHRS and CDR2 is YFSETQ. The CDR3 reads CASSVGLGGGYGYTF. CDR3 coding DNA: TGCGCCAGCAGCGTAGGTCTAGGGGGCGGCTATGGCTACACCTTC.

The chain is built from TRBV7-7 and TRBJ1-4; D gene ambiguous. The CDR3 is made up of 15 amino acids. Between the trimmed V and J ends, which lost 10 bases and 4 bases, there was a span of 19 bases. The germline V gene encodes CDR1 SSHAT and CDR2 FNYEAQ (reference sequence). CDR3 sequence (DNA): TGTGCCACCCAGGAGCTGGGAAACTTTAATGAAAAACTGTTTTTT. Translation: CATQELGNFNEKLFF.

This clonotype was counted ten times or more. The chain joins TRBV5-1 to TRBJ2-1, with TRBD2 matching 11 bases. The CDR3 is made up of 15 amino acids. Germline values: CDR1 SGHRS, CDR2 YFSETQ. V shed 4 bases and J 6 bases; nucleotides not matched to a gene: 6. The CDR3 region has the DNA TGCGCCAGCAGCGTTCTAGCGGGAGGTCCCAATGAGCAGTTCTTC. Encoded protein: CASSVLAGGPNEQFF.

This clonotype came up many times. The chain carries TRBV7-9 and TRBJ2-7; tentatively, D is TRBD1 (5 bases). The CDR3 is 16 residues long. V gave up 5 bases and J gave up 0 bases, with 17 bases separating them. Germline-derived CDR1 and CDR2 are SEHNR and FQNEAQ (reference sequence). The CDR3 loop reads CASSPRSGQGSYEQYF. The CDR3 region has the DNA TGTGCCAGCAGCCCCCGTTCCGGGCAGGGCTCCTACGAGCAGTACTTC.

V gene TRBV12-3 or TRBV12-4 combines with J gene TRBJ2-1; TRBD2 agrees at 13 bases. Unmatched junction bases numbered 6, after V lost 7 bases and J lost 6 bases. The CDR3 covers 15 residues. The CDR3 sequence is CASTGGLAGFNEQFF. DNA of the CDR3: TGTGCCAGCACTGGGGGACTAGCGGGATTCAATGAGCAGTTCTTC.

This clonotype came up many times. The chain has TRBV7-9 and TRBJ1-1; tentative D call: TRBD1 (6 bases). With 5 bases removed from V and 2 bases from J, the gap between germline ends came to 12 bases. This CDR3 is built from 14 residues. Germline assignment: CDR1 SEHNR and CDR2 FQNEAQ (reference sequence). For the CDR3, the DNA is TGTGCCAGCAGCCCAAGACAGGTAAACACTGAAGCTTTCTTT. Its protein is CASSPRQVNTEAFF.

V gene TRBV6-1 combines with J gene TRBJ2-7; 8 bases are shared with TRBD1. This CDR3 comprises 16 residues. Trimming removed 0 bases from V and 5 bases from J; junction bases left unmatched: 9. Germline CDR1 and CDR2: MNHNS and SASEGT. In DNA form, the CDR3 reads TGTGCCAGCAGTGAAGCGGGGCAGGGGGCTAGAGACGAGCAGTACTTC. Its protein product is CASSEAGQGARDEQYF.

This clonotype was observed a few times. V gene TRBV20-1 combines with J gene TRBJ2-1; D is ambiguous. The CDR3 runs to 15 residues. Trimming left V 3 bases short and J 5 bases short, with 17 bases between. Germline CDR1 is DFQATT and CDR2 is SNEGSKA (reference sequence). As DNA, the CDR3 is TGCAGTGCTAGCCCTTCCTTTCCCGTGCACAATGAGCAGTTCTTC. Amino acids: CSASPSFPVHNEQFF.

This clonotype has only a few counts. The V and J genes are TRBV5-8 and TRBJ1-5; D not certain. In germline, CDR1 is SGHTS, CDR2 YDEGEE. CDR3 length equals 14 residues. V dropped 5 bases and J dropped 3 bases, with 12 bases sitting between them. The CDR3: CASSEVQYNQPQHF. As DNA, the CDR3 is TGTGCCAGCAGTGAGGTACAGTACAATCAGCCCCAGCATTTT.

This clonotype was picked up many times. The V call is TRBV18, the J call TRBJ1-1; D remains unclear. This CDR3 region has 16 residues. Trimming shortened V by 3 bases and J by 4 bases, and 18 bases separated the two germline ends. Per the germline V gene, CDR1 is KGHSH and CDR2 is LQKENI. The CDR3 DNA sequence: TGTGCCAGCTCACCGCCTCGGTTAGGGATGGGCACTGAAGCTTTCTTT. Residues: CASSPPRLGMGTEAFF.

V usage is TRBV5-6 and J usage is TRBJ1-6; D ambiguous. The CDR3 sequence is 13 residues long. Per the germline V gene, CDR1 is SGHDT and CDR2 is YYEEEE. Trimming shortened V by 2 bases and J by 5 bases, and 5 bases separated the two germline ends. This CDR3 reads CASSFGNNSPLHF. CDR3 nucleotide sequence: TGTGCCAGCAGCTTCGGGAATAATTCACCCCTCCACTTT. The entire variable domain, with the rest obtained from reference TRBV5-6 and TRBJ1-6, is as follows: DAGVTQSPTHLIKTRGQQVTLRCSPKSGHDTVSWYQQALGQGPQFIFQYYEEEERQRGNFPDRFSGHQFPNYSSELNVNALLLGDSALYLCASSFGNNSPLHFGNGTRLTVT.

This clonotype was detected only a few times. The CDR3 nucleotides read TGCAGCGTAGCTCACAACCACCAAGAGACCCAGTACTTC. This codes for CSVAHNHQETQYF. V and J are TRBV29-1 and TRBJ2-5; D uncertain. V lost 6 bases, J lost 0 bases, and 11 bases lay in between. Germline values: CDR1 SQVTM, CDR2 ANQGSEA. CDR3 length: 13 residues.

This clonotype showed up many times. The chain recombines TRBV28 with TRBJ1-1; D remains ambiguous. Trimming shortened V by 5 bases and J by 0 bases, and 10 bases separated the two germline ends. CDR3 length equals 14 residues. Per the germline V gene, CDR1 is MDHEN and CDR2 is SYDVKM. The CDR3 DNA reads TGTGCCAGCAGTCGCGGTGATCTGAACACTGAAGCTTTCTTT. Translated, it gives CASSRGDLNTEAFF. The complete variable domain, with remaining parts taken from reference TRBV28 and TRBJ1-1, reads DVKVTQSSRYLVKRTGEKVFLECVQDMDHENMFWYRQDPGLGLRLIYFSYDVKMKEKGDIPEGYSVSREKKERFSLILESASTNQTSMYLCASSRGDLNTEAFFGQGTRLTVV.

This clonotype was observed a few times. The chain carries TRBV25-1 and TRBJ2-1; tentatively, D is TRBD2 (6 bases). The length of the CDR3 is 14 residues. The germline V gene encodes CDR1 MGHDK and CDR2 SYGVNS. Trimming took off 7 bases at V and 6 bases at J, with 16 bases between the two ends. The CDR3 nucleotides are TGTGCCAGCAACCCAACCGGGACTTCCAATGAGCAGTTCTTC. Amino acid sequence: CASNPTGTSNEQFF.

This clonotype was seen many times. As DNA, the CDR3 is TGTGCCAGCAGTCCCGGTGGGGCGAACTCCTACGAGCAGTACTTC. The encoded protein is CASSPGGANSYEQYF. This chain connects TRBV28 to TRBJ2-7; TRBD1 is a possible D gene (5 bases). The CDR3 extends over 15 amino acids. With 5 bases removed from V and 0 bases from J, the gap between germline ends came to 14 bases. Germline CDR1 MDHEN, CDR2 SYDVKM.

J is TRBJ2-7 and V is TRBV13; D perhaps matches TRBD1 (5 bases). Trimming pared 5 bases from V and 5 bases from J, leaving 16 bases between. The CDR3 is made up of 14 amino acids. The germline V gene has CDR1 PRHDT and CDR2 FYEKMQ (reference sequence). CDR3 loop: CASSNQGKADEQYF. CDR3 bases: TGTGCCAGCAGCAACCAGGGCAAGGCAGACGAGCAGTACTTC. Full variable domain (missing parts from reference TRBV13 and TRBJ2-7): AAGVIQSPRHLIKEKRETATLKCYPIPRHDTVYWYQQGPGQDPQFLISFYEKMQSDKGSIPDRFSAQQFSDYHSELNMSSLELGDSALYFCASSNQGKADEQYFGPGTRLTVT.

This chain links TRBV12-3 or TRBV12-4 with TRBJ2-1; 13 positions match TRBD2. The length of the CDR3 is 15 residues. The ends lost 7 bases at V and 6 bases at J; junction bases unmatched: 6. DNA of the CDR3: TGTGCCAGCAACCCGGGACTAGCGGGACCCAATGAGCAGTTCTTC. It translates to CASNPGLAGPNEQFF.

This clonotype was counted at least ten times. A read error may be the cause here, since a much bigger clone is one base away. J is TRBJ2-7 and V is TRBV10-3, with 9 bases matching TRBD1. Germline V gene lookup returns CDR1 ENHRY and CDR2 SYGVKD. The CDR3 has 13 amino acids. Trimming removed 5 bases from V and 3 bases from J; junction bases left unmatched: 2. CDR3 sequence reads: CAISPGQGYEQYF. The CDR3 nucleotides are TGTGCCATCAGTCCGGGACAGGGCTACGAGCAGTACTTC.

This clonotype was detected a few times. The rearrangement joins TRBV7-9 to TRBJ2-7; tentatively, D is TRBD1 or TRBD2 (5 bases each). Germline V gene lookup returns CDR1 SEHNR and CDR2 FQNEAQ (reference sequence). Trimming removed 2 bases at V and 0 bases at J, with 11 bases between. This CDR3 spans 15 amino acids. The CDR3 spells CASSLPGASSYEQYF. The CDR3 DNA reads as TGTGCCAGCAGCTTACCCGGGGCTAGCTCCTACGAGCAGTACTTC.

This clonotype was recorded at least ten times. The chain joins TRBV28 to TRBJ2-1; 10 bases match TRBD2. J gave up 4 bases and V 5 bases, and 2 bases lay outside the gene matches. The CDR3 contains 14 residues. From germline, CDR1 is MDHEN and CDR2 SYDVKM. DNA for the CDR3: TGTGCCAGCAGTGGACTAGCGGAGTACAATGAGCAGTTCTTC. Translating it yields CASSGLAEYNEQFF.

This clonotype was seen many times. The chain links TRBV12-3 or TRBV12-4 to TRBJ1-1; D perhaps matches TRBD1 (5 bases). The CDR3 totals 14 residues. V shed 6 bases and J shed 2 bases, with 13 bases lying between them. CDR3 protein: CASSPVWGNTEAFF. Written as DNA, the CDR3 is TGTGCCAGCAGCCCCGTGTGGGGCAACACTGAAGCTTTCTTT.

This clonotype was seen more than once but under ten times. V and J are TRBV6-1 and TRBJ2-7; 7 nucleotides agree with TRBD2. The CDR3 spans 12 residues. V shed 5 bases and J 6 bases; nucleotides not matched to a gene: 4. Per germline, CDR1 MNHNS and CDR2 SASEGT. CDR3 loop: CASSWGGTEQYF. CDR3 coding DNA: TGTGCCAGCAGTTGGGGGGGGACCGAGCAGTACTTC.

The rearrangement links TRBV7-9 to TRBJ2-1; 11 positions agree with TRBD2. CDR3 length: 13 amino acids. Germline CDR1 and CDR2: SEHNR and FQNEAQ (reference sequence). V was pared by 0 bases and J by 14 bases, with 3 bases of the junction left unmatched. The CDR3 coding sequence is TGTGCCAGCAGCTTAGCCTTTAGCGGGAGGGAGTTCTTC. As protein: CASSLAFSGREFF.

This chain uses TRBV7-9 with TRBJ2-7; 11 bases align to TRBD2. The V gene's germline CDR1 is SEHNR and CDR2 FQNEAQ (reference sequence). The length of the CDR3 is 15 residues. The V and J ends lost 3 bases and 2 bases, in that order; junction bases with no gene match: 3. The CDR3 nucleotides are TGTGCCAGCAGCTTCACTAGCGGGGGAACCTACGAGCAGTACTTC. It is translated as CASSFTSGGTYEQYF. The full variable domain, with the rest looked up from reference TRBV7-9 and TRBJ2-7, is DTGVSQNPRHKITKRGQNVTFRCDPISEHNRLYWYRQTLGQGPEFLTYFQNEAQLEKSRLLSDRFSAERPKGSFSTLEIQRTEQGDSAMYLCASSFTSGGTYEQYFGPGTRLTVT.

About this clonotype: One base away lies a much larger clone, so this may be a sequencing read error. The CDR3 DNA reads as TGTGCCAGCGGGAGGCGGGAGGGCTGCGAGCAGTACTTC. Translation gives CASGRREGCEQYF. The chain uses TRBV12-3 or TRBV12-4 and TRBJ2-7; 9 bases fit TRBD2. Trimming removed 8 bases from V and 6 bases from J; junction bases left unmatched: 8. This CDR3 has 13 residues.